This is a list of T cell receptor beta chains from one sample in a study of shared clonotypes between healthy human individuals. Using immunoSEQ multiplex PCR, the repertoire was profiled, and TCRdb retains in-frame clones only, with some absent. In the table there are about 700,000 clones, 92% of which are singletons. The specimen sequenced was naive CD8+ T cells sorted from blood. These receptors came from a man younger than 45 in good health. CDR3s include the opening cysteine and the closing phenylalanine or tryptophan. The D gene is left open where the match is weak. Part of the rows lack a size; the others show once, few, many or a class for expanded clones.

.,TRBJ2-2,.,TRBV2,CASYGPISSERAGELFF,TGTGCCAGTTATGGGCCTATATCTTCCGAACGGGCCGGGGAGCTGTTTTTT
.,TRBJ2-1,.,TRBV19,CASSTLLTNNEQFF,TGTGCCAGTAGTACGTTACTCACGAACAATGAGCAGTTCTTC
.,TRBJ2-7,.,TRBV29-1,CSAGELVSPTYEQYF,TGCAGCGCCGGTGAGCTAGTTTCTCCCACCTACGAGCAGTACTTC
.,TRBJ2-1,once,TRBV7-6,CASSLDTYNEQFF,TGTGCCAGCAGCTTAGACACATACAATGAGCAGTTCTTC
.,TRBJ2-7,.,TRBV11-1,CASSDRTYEQYF,TGTGCCAGCAGTGACAGAACCTACGAGCAGTACTTC
.,TRBJ2-3,few,TRBV27,CASSLQGDTQYF,TGTGCCAGCAGTTTACAGGGGGATACGCAGTATTTT
.,TRBJ1-3,.,TRBV4-1,CASSQGDFYSGNTIYF,TGCGCCAGCAGCCAAGGGGACTTCTACTCTGGAAACACCATATATTTT
TRBD1,TRBJ2-7,once,TRBV11-2,CASSLVTGANEQYF,TGTGCCAGCAGCTTAGTTACAGGGGCCAACGAGCAGTACTTC
.,TRBJ2-3,.,TRBV11-2,CASSFTPVTTDTQYF,TGTGCCAGCAGCTTTACCCCCGTGACCACAGATACGCAGTATTTT
TRBD1,TRBJ1-5,.,TRBV7-2,CASSLWDRGVGNQPQHF,TGTGCCAGCAGCCTATGGGACAGGGGAGTAGGGAATCAGCCCCAGCATTTT
.,TRBJ1-2,.,TRBV14,CASSQGGTTGYTF,TGTGCCAGCAGCCAAGGGGGGACGACCGGCTACACCTTC
.,TRBJ1-4,.,TRBV9,CASSSQDGFNEKLFF,TGTGCCAGCAGCTCTCAAGACGGATTTAATGAAAAACTGTTTTTT
.,TRBJ1-5,.,TRBV7-8,CASSLRRRAYSNQPQHF,TGTGCCAGCAGCTTAAGGAGGAGAGCATATAGCAATCAGCCCCAGCATTTT
TRBD2,TRBJ2-3,.,TRBV11-2,CASSSGLAASTDTQYF,TGTGCCAGCAGCTCGGGACTAGCGGCTAGCACAGATACGCAGTATTTT
.,TRBJ2-4,once,TRBV4-3,CASSQDPGLGNIQYF,TGCGCCAGCAGCCAAGATCCGGGCTTGGGGAACATTCAGTACTTC
.,TRBJ2-7,.,TRBV10-2,CASSAGLAGYEQYF,TGCGCCAGCAGCGCCGGGCTAGCCGGTTACGAGCAGTACTTC
.,TRBJ2-5,.,TRBV12-5,CASAPANRGRGAETQYF,TGTGCTAGTGCCCCTGCTAATCGGGGCAGGGGGGCAGAGACCCAGTACTTC
TRBD1,TRBJ2-7,.,TRBV5-1,CASSRQGKGPYEQYF,TGCGCCAGCAGTCGACAGGGGAAGGGCCCCTACGAGCAGTACTTC
.,TRBJ1-5,.,TRBV6-1,CASSVSPPTESNQPQHF,TGTGCCAGCAGTGTCTCTCCTCCGACAGAAAGCAATCAGCCCCAGCATTTT
TRBD1,TRBJ2-7,.,TRBV6-5,CASSDRGLPYEQYF,TGTGCCAGCTCGGACAGGGGGCTTCCCTACGAGCAGTACTTC
.,TRBJ2-7,once,TRBV29-1,CSVRDGSYEQYF,TGCAGCGTACGGGACGGTTCCTACGAGCAGTACTTC
.,TRBJ2-1,.,TRBV11-2,CASSQDVGDNEQFF,TGCGCCAGCAGCCAAGATGTAGGGGACAATGAGCAGTTCTTC
.,TRBJ2-1,.,TRBV27,CASSPQGRIGDEQFF,TGTGCCAGCAGTCCTCAGGGGAGGATCGGGGATGAGCAGTTCTTC
.,TRBJ2-2,.,TRBV9,CASSVDGGFTGELFF,TGTGCCAGCAGCGTAGATGGGGGTTTCACCGGGGAGCTGTTTTTT
.,TRBJ1-2,.,TRBV29-1,CSVLGQDYGYTF,TGCAGCGTTCTAGGACAAGACTATGGCTACACCTTC
TRBD1,TRBJ2-5,once,TRBV28,CASSFPTGQETQYF,TGTGCCAGCAGTTTCCCGACAGGGCAAGAGACCCAGTACTTC
TRBD2,TRBJ2-1,once,TRBV7-9,CASSPTSGALPDEQFF,TGTGCCAGCAGCCCGACTAGCGGAGCCCTCCCCGATGAGCAGTTCTTC
.,TRBJ2-7,.,TRBV28,CASSSSLEGIYEQYF,TGTGCCAGCAGTTCCAGTTTAGAGGGTATCTACGAGCAGTACTTC
.,TRBJ2-5,once,TRBV4-3,CASSQVVRGRETQYF,TGCGCCAGCAGCCAAGTTGTGAGGGGCAGGGAGACCCAGTACTTC
.,TRBJ1-4,.,TRBV27,CASSLSKGGTLFF,TGTGCCAGCAGTTTATCGAAGGGGGGAACACTGTTTTTT
.,TRBJ2-5,.,TRBV11-3,CASSLGEVRAGYQETQYF,TGTGCCAGCAGCTTAGGGGAGGTGCGAGCGGGCTACCAAGAGACCCAGTACTTC
.,TRBJ1-1,.,TRBV7-9,CASSLSSRGAFF,TGTGCCAGCAGCTTATCATCCCGGGGAGCTTTCTTT
TRBD2,TRBJ2-5,.,TRBV9,CASSPGTSGSIGETQYF,TGTGCCAGCAGCCCAGGGACTAGCGGGAGTATAGGGGAGACCCAGTACTTC
.,TRBJ2-7,.,TRBV28,CASSLPGGAPTPLAYEQYF,TGTGCCAGCAGTTTACCAGGTGGAGCCCCTACACCCCTAGCCTACGAGCAGTACTTC
.,TRBJ2-1,.,TRBV5-6,CASSPAERATVEQFF,TGTGCCAGCAGCCCAGCGGAGCGGGCTACGGTGGAGCAGTTCTTC
.,TRBJ2-6,.,TRBV10-3,CAISPRGVGGANVLTF,TGTGCCATCAGCCCAAGGGGCGTTGGTGGGGCCAACGTCCTGACTTTC
.,TRBJ2-7,.,TRBV10-3,CAISGGDSYEQYF,TGTGCCATCAGTGGAGGAGACTCCTACGAGCAGTACTTC
.,TRBJ2-3,.,TRBV2,CASSGKAVGTQYF,TGTGCCAGCAGTGGTAAGGCAGTCGGAACGCAGTATTTT
TRBD2,TRBJ2-5,.,TRBV5-1,CASSWLAGSQETQYF,TGCGCCAGCAGCTGGTTAGCGGGGAGCCAAGAGACCCAGTACTTC
.,TRBJ2-3,.,TRBV5-4,CASSWGADTQYF,TGTGCCAGCAGCTGGGGGGCGGATACGCAGTATTTT
.,TRBJ2-3,few,TRBV11-2,CASSYSDTQYF,TGTGCCAGCAGCTACTCCGATACGCAGTATTTT
.,TRBJ1-2,.,TRBV2,CAKGDGGGYTF,TGTGCCAAAGGGGACGGAGGTGGCTACACCTTC
.,TRBJ1-4,.,TRBV29-1,CSVGGTDATNEKLFF,TGCAGCGTGGGCGGGACCGATGCAACTAATGAAAAACTGTTTTTT
.,TRBJ2-7,.,TRBV14,CASSQTPGGYEQYF,TGTGCCAGCAGCCAAACCCCCGGGGGCTACGAGCAGTACTTC
TRBD2,TRBJ2-3,.,TRBV29-1,CSVGFSGLSTDTQYF,TGCAGCGTTGGGTTTAGCGGGCTTAGCACAGATACGCAGTATTTT
.,TRBJ1-2,.,TRBV7-9,CASSLGWSSQGYTF,TGTGCCAGCAGCTTAGGATGGTCTTCCCAAGGCTACACCTTC
TRBD2,TRBJ2-1,.,TRBV28,CASSLSPLAGVGDEQFF,TGTGCCAGCAGTTTATCCCCTCTAGCGGGAGTTGGGGATGAGCAGTTCTTC